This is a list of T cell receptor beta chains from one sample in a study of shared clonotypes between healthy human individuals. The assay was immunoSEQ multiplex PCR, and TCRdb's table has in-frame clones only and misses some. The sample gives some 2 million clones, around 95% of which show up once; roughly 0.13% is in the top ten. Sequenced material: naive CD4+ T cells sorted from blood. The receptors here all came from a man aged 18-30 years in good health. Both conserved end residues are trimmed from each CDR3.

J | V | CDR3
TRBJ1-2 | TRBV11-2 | ASSPDRAAANYGYT
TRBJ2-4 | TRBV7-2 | ASSSVQLAGEVAKNIQY
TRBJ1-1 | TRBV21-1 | ATRGVGAF
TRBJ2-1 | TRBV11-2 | ASSAPGLLDEQF
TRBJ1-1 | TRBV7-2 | ASSSAGTLNTEAF
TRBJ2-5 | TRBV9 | ASSVEGTQTQY
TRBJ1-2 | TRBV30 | ACPGRNYGYT
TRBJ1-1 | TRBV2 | ASSASWNTEAF
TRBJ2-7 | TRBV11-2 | ASSLAGAEGAIEQY
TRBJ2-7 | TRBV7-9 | ASNTGGSFGEQY
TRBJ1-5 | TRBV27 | ASSLKGQGLISNQPQH
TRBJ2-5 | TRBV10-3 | ATHGAQETQY
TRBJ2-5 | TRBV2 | ASSPRRGTGKETQY
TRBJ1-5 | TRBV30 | AWRGETVGPQH
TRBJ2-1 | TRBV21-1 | ASRKYRASSYNEQF
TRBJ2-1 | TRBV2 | ASSWGLLVDNEQF
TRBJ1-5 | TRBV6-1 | ASRRQGVSNQPQH
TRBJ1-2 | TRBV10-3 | AISPGHPDSNYGYT
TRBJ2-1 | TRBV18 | ASSWQNNEQF
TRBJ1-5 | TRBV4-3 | ASSQGRGVNQPQH
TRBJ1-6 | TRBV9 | ASSEEDGYNSPLH
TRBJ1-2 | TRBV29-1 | SVEAPQDRERGYGYT
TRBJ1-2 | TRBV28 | ASSLWETGGRGYT
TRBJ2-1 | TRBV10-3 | AISESVAEQF
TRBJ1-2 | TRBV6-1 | ASSVGNSDGYT
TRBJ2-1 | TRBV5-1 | ASASTSGGWYEQF
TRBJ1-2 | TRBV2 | ASSEIRGGGYT
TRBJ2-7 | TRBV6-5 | ASSYSQRSSYEQY
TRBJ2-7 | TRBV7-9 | ASSLTGISSYEQY
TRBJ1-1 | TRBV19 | ASGGGYNTEAF
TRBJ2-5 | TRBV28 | ASSSGLETQY
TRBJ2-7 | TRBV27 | ASSRKTDYEQY
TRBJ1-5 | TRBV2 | ASSQPGQHSNQPQH
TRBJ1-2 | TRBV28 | ASLGDREANYGYT
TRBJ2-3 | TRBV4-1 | ASSQGPREGAGDTQY
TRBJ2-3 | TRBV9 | ASSSRGDRVTDTQY
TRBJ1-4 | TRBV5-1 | ASSPGTTTNEKLF
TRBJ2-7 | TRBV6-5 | ASSYRGAGYEQY
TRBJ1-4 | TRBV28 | ASSLGGQGYEKLF
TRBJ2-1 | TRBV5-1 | ASSLSPISYNEQF
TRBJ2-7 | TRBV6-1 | ASSEARTGGGSYEQY
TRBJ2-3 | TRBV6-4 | ASSDPPAAPVDTQY
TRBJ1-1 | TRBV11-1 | ASSSAGTRGNTEAF
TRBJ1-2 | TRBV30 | AWSGGNYGYT
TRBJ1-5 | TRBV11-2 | ASSFQSGSNQPQH
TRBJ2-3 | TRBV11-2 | ASSKRDFTDTQY
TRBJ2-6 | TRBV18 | ASSSDRAVSGANVLT
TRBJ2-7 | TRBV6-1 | ASRNDVPSREQY
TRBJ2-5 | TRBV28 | ASSGDGTGGETQY
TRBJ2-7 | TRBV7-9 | ASSRPGSLHEQY
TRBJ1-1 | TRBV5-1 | ASSFGEFTEAF
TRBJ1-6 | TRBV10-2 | ASSEGGLGSSPLH
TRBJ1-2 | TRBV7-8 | ASSFDGSYGYT
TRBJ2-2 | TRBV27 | ASSSPLRMNTGELF
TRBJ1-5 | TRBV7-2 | ASSSHQGQPQH
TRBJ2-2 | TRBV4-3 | ASSQDQALGDTGELF